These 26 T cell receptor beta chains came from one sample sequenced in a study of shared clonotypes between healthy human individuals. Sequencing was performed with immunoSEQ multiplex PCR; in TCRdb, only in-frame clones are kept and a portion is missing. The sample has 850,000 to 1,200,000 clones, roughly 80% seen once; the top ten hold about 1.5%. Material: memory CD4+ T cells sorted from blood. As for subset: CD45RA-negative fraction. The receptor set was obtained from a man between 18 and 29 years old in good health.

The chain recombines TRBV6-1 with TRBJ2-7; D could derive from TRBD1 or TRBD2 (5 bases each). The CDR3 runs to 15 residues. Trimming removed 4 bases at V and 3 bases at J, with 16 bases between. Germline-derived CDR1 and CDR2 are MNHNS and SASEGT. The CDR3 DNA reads TGTGCCAGCAGTGGATGGGACCCAGCCGACTACGAGCAGTACTTC. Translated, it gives CASSGWDPADYEQYF.

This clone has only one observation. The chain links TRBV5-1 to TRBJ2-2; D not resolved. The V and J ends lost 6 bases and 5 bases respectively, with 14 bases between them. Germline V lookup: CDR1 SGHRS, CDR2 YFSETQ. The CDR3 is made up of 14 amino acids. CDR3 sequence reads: CASNPEPATGELFF. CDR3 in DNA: TGCGCCAGCAACCCCGAACCGGCGACCGGGGAGCTGTTTTTT. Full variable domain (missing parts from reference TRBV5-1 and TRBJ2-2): KAGVTQTPRYLIKTRGQQVTLSCSPISGHRSVSWYQQTPGQGLQFLFEYFSETQRNKGNFPGRFSGRQFSNSRSEMNVSTLELGDSALYLCASNPEPATGELFFGEGSRLTVL.

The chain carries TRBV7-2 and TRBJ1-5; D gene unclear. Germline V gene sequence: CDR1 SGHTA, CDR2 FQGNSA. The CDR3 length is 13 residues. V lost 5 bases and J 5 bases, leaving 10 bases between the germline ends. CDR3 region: CASSPSRDQPQHF. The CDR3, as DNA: TGTGCCAGCAGCCCTTCGCGGGATCAGCCCCAGCATTTT.

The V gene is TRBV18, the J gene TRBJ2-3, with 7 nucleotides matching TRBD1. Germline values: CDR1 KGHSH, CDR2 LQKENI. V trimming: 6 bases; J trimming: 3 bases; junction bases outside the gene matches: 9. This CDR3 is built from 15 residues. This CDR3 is CASSPRQGVTDTQYF. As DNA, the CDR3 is TGTGCCAGCTCCCCCCGGCAGGGGGTTACAGATACGCAGTATTTT. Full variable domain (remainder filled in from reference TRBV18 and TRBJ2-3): NAGVMQNPRHLVRRRGQEARLRCSPMKGHSHVYWYRQLPEEGLKFMVYLQKENIIDESGMPKERFSAEFPKEGPSILRIQQVVRGDSAAYFCASSPRQGVTDTQYFGPGTRLTVL.

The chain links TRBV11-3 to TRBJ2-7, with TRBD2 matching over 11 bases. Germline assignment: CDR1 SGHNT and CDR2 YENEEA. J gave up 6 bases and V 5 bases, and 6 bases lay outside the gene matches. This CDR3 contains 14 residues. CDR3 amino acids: CASSLLAGASEQYF. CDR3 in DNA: TGTGCCAGCAGCCTACTAGCGGGAGCATCCGAGCAGTACTTC.

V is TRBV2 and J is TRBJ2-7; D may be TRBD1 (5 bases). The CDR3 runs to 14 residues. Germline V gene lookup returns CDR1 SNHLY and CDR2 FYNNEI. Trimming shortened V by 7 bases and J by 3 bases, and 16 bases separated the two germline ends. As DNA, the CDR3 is TGTGCCAGCATCGACAGCTTACTTCACTACGAGCAGTACTTC. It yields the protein CASIDSLLHYEQYF. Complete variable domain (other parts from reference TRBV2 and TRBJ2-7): EPEVTQTPSHQVTQMGQEVILRCVPISNHLYFYWYRQILGQKVEFLVSFYNNEISEKSEIFDDQFSVERPDGSNFTLKIRSTKLEDSAMYFCASIDSLLHYEQYFGPGTRLTVT.

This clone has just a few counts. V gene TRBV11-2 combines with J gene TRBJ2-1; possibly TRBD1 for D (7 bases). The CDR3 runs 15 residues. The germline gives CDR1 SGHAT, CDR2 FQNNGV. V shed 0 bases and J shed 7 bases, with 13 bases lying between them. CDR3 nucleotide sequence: TGTGCCAGCAGCTTAGACTGGCAGGGGGGTAATGAGCAGTTCTTC. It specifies CASSLDWQGGNEQFF.

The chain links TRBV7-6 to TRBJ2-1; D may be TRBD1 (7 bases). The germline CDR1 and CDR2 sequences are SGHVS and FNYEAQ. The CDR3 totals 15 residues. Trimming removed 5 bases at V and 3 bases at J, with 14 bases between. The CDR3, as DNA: TGTGCCAGCAGCCGCTCAGGGGGGAGCTACAATGAGCAGTTCTTC. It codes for CASSRSGGSYNEQFF.

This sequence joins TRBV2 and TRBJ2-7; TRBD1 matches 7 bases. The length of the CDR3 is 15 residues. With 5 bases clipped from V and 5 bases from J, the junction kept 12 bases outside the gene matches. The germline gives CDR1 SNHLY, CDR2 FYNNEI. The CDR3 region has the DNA TGTGCCAGCAGTTATCTGACAGGGTGGGGCAACGAGCAGTACTTC. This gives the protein CASSYLTGWGNEQYF. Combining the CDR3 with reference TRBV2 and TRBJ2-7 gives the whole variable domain EPEVTQTPSHQVTQMGQEVILRCVPISNHLYFYWYRQILGQKVEFLVSFYNNEISEKSEIFDDQFSVERPDGSNFTLKIRSTKLEDSAMYFCASSYLTGWGNEQYFGPGTRLTVT.

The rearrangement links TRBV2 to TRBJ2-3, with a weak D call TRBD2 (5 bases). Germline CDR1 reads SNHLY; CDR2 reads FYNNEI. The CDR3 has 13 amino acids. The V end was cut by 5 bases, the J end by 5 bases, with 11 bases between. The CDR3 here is CASSNVARDTQYF. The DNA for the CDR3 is TGTGCCAGCAGTAACGTAGCGCGAGATACGCAGTATTTT.

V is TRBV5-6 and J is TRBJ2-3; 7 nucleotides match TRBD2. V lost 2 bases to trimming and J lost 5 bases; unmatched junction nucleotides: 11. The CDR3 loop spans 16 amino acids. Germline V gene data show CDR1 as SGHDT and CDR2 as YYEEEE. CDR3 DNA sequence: TGTGCCAGCAGCTTCGACTGGGCGCAGCGGGGAGATACGCAGTATTTT. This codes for CASSFDWAQRGDTQYF.

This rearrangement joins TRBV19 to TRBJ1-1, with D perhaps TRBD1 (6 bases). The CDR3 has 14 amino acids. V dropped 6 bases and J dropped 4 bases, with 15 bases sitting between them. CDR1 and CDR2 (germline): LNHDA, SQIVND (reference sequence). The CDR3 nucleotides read TGTGCCAGTAGGTCGGCAGGGGAGGTCACTGAAGCTTTCTTT. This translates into CASRSAGEVTEAFF.

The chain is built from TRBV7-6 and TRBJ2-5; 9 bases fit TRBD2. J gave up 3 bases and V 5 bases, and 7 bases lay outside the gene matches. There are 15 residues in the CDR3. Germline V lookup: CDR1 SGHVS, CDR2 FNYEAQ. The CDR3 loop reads CASSIAGLAKETQYF. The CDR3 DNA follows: TGTGCCAGCAGCATCGCCGGACTAGCGAAAGAGACCCAGTACTTC.

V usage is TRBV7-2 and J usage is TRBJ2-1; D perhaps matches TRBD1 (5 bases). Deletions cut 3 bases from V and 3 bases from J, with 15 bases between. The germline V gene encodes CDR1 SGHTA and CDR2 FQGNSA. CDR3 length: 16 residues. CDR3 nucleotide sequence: TGTGCCAGCAGCTTTTTACGTCAGGGTGGCTACAATGAGCAGTTCTTC. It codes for CASSFLRQGGYNEQFF. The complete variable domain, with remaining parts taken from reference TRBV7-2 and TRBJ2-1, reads GAGVSQSPSNKVTEKGKDVELRCDPISGHTALYWYRQSLGQGLEFLIYFQGNSAPDKSGLPSDRFSAERTGGSVSTLTIQRTQQEDSAVYLCASSFLRQGGYNEQFFGPGTRLTVL.

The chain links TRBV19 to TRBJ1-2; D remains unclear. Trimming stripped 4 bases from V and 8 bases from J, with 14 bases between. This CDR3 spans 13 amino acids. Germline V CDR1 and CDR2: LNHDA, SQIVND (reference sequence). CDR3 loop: CASSKGWGDGYTF. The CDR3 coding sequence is TGTGCCAGTAGTAAGGGTTGGGGTGACGGCTACACCTTC.

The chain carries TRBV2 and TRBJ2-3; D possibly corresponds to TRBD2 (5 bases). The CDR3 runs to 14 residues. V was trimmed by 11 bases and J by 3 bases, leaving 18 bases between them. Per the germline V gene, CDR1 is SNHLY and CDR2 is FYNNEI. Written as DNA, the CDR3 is TGTGCCTCCTCTCGAATAGCGCCTACAGATACGCAGTATTTT. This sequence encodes CASSRIAPTDTQYF.

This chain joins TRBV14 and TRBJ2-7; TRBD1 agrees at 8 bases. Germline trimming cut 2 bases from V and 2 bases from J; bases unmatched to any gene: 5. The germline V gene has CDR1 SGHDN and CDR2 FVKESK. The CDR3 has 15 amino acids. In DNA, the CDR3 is TGTGCCAGCAGCCAAAGGACAGGGCGGGCCTACGAGCAGTACTTC. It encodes CASSQRTGRAYEQYF.

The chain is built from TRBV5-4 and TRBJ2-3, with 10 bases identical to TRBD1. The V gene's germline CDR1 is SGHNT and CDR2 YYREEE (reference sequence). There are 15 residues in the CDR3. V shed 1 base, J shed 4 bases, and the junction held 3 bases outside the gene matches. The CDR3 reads CASSLTGTGADTQYF. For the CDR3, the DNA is TGTGCCAGCAGCTTGACCGGGACAGGGGCAGATACGCAGTATTTT.

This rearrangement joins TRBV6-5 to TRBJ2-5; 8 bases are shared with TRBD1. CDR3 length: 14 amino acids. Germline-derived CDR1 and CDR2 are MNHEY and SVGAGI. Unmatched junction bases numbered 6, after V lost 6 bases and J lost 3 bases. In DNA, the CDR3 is TGTGCCAGCAGCCACTGGACAGGGAAAGAGACCCAGTACTTC. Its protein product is CASSHWTGKETQYF.

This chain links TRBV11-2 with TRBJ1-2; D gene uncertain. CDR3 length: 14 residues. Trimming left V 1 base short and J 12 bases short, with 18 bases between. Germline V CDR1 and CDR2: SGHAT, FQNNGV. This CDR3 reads CASSLVRGRGYDTF. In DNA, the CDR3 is TGTGCCAGCAGCTTAGTAAGAGGCCGGGGATACGACACCTTC.

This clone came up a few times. CDR3 residues: CASSPTRGQKETQYF. The CDR3 DNA sequence: TGTGCCAGCTCACCAACTCGGGGCCAGAAAGAGACCCAGTACTTC. The chain uses TRBV18 and TRBJ2-5; D may correspond to TRBD1 or TRBD2 (5 bases each). Germline V gene data show CDR1 as KGHSH and CDR2 as LQKENI. The CDR3 is made up of 15 amino acids. V dropped 2 bases and J dropped 3 bases, with 13 bases sitting between them.

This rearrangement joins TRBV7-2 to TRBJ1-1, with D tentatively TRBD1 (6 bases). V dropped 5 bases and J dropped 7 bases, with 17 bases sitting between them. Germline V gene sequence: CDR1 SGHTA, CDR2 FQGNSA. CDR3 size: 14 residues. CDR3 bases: TGTGCCAGCAGCCTTACAGGGAGGTTGAGTGAAGCTTTCTTT. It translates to CASSLTGRLSEAFF. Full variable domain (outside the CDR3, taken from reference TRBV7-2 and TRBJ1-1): GAGVSQSPSNKVTEKGKDVELRCDPISGHTALYWYRQSLGQGLEFLIYFQGNSAPDKSGLPSDRFSAERTGGSVSTLTIQRTQQEDSAVYLCASSLTGRLSEAFFGQGTRLTVV.

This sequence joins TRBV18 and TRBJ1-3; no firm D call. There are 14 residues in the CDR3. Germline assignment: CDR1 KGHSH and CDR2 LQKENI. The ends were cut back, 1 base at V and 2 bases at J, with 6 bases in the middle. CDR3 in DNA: TGTGCCAGCTCACCACATAACACTGGAAACACCATATATTTT. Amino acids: CASSPHNTGNTIYF. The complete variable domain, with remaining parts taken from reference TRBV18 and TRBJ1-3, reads NAGVMQNPRHLVRRRGQEARLRCSPMKGHSHVYWYRQLPEEGLKFMVYLQKENIIDESGMPKERFSAEFPKEGPSILRIQQVVRGDSAAYFCASSPHNTGNTIYFGEGSWLTVV.

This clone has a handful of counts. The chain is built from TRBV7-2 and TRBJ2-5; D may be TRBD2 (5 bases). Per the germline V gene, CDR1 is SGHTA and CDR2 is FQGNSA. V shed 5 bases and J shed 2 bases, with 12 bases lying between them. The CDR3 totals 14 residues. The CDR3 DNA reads TGTGCCAGCAGCCCCGGCGGGCCGCAAGAGACCCAGTACTTC. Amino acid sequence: CASSPGGPQETQYF.

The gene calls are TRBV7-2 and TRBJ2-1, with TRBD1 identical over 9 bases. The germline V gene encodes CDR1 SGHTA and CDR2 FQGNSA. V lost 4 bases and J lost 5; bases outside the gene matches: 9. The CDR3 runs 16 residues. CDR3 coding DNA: TGTGCCAGCAGCTCGGCAACCGGGACAGGGAACAATGAGCAGTTCTTC. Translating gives CASSSATGTGNNEQFF. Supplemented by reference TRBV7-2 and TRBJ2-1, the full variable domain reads GAGVSQSPSNKVTEKGKDVELRCDPISGHTALYWYRQSLGQGLEFLIYFQGNSAPDKSGLPSDRFSAERTGGSVSTLTIQRTQQEDSAVYLCASSSATGTGNNEQFFGPGTRLTVL.

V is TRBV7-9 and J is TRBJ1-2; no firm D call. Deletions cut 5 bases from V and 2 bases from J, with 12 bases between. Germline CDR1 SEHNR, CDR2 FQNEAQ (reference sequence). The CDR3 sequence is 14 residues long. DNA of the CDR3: TGTGCCAGCAGCCTCTCCAACTTAAACTATGGCTACACCTTC. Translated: CASSLSNLNYGYTF.